This T cell receptor beta chain was captured by sequencing in a study of Graves' ophthalmopathy and Graves' hyperthyroidism. Study conclusions and caveats: Most thyroid clonotypes with frequency above 0.001 were detected in blood too. The model forecast ophthalmopathy progression, reaching roughly 70% sensitivity and approximately 79% specificity.

This clonotype was seen a few times. Its cognate antigen is unknown. Each hyperthyroidism patient was newly diagnosed, with under 2 months' duration, and aged 18 to 65. Other autoimmune diseases, uncontrolled infections, pregnancy or lactation excluded patients from enrollment. The CDR3 runs to 14 residues. V dropped 3 bases and J dropped 7 bases, with 16 bases sitting between them. Germline V lookup: CDR1 SGHVS, CDR2 FQNEAQ. Scientists amplified the TCR beta CDR3 regions from RNA transcripts. RT-PCR in the first round used HTBI primers; a second-round multiplex PCR followed. TCRdb processed the multiplex PCR reads anew with MiXCR; each CDR3 protein has one entry. Here the sample spans 400,000 to 450,000 distinct CDR3 sequences, 20% to 25% being singletons.

The chain has TRBV7-8 and TRBJ2-7; weak D call: TRBD1 (5 bases). The sequence derives from a woman aged 18-30 years with stable Graves' hyperthyroidism. The sequencing sample was made of peripheral blood. CDR3 region: CASSFSPSGSEQYF. CDR3 sequence (DNA): TGTGCCAGCAGCTTTTCCCCCTCAGGGTCGGAGCAGTACTTC.